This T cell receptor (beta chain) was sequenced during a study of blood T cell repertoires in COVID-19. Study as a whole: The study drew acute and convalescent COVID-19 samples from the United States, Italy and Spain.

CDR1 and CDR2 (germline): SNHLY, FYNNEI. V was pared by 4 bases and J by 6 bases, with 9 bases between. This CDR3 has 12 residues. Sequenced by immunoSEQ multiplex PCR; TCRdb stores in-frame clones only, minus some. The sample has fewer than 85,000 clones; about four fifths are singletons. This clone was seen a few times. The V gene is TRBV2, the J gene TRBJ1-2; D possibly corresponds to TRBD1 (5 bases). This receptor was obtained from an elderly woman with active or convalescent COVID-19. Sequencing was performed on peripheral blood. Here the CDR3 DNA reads TGTGCCAGCAGTGTGGCGGGGCATGGCTACACCTTC. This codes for CASSVAGHGYTF.